A single sample gave rise to the 30 T cell receptor beta chains below, sequenced in a study of blood T cell repertoires in COVID-19 (dated by TCRdb to the early 2020s). Library preparation was by the immunoSEQ multiplex PCR assay. In its TCRdb copy, this immuneACCESS table keeps in-frame sequences only and misses some clones. Where compared with another copy, unresolved V genes explain less than half of these, and the others have no known cause. The sample table lists over 90,000 clones, 70% to 90% of them with a count of one. The ten most abundant clones make up roughly 3.1% of the sample. Sample: peripheral blood. The source is a man aged 45 to 65 with active or convalescent COVID-19.

The genes are TRBV2 and TRBJ2-5; a weak D match, TRBD1 (6 bases). The V gene lost 8 bases and the J gene lost 2 bases, with 18 bases spanning the gap. CDR3 length: 15 amino acids. Per the germline V gene, CDR1 is SNHLY and CDR2 is FYNNEI. The CDR3 DNA reads as TGTGCCAGCGCCCGGACAGTTCTATTTCAAGAGACCCAGTACTTC. Protein product: CASARTVLFQETQYF.

The chain links TRBV7-9 to TRBJ2-2, with 9 bases matching TRBD1. The CDR3 runs to 15 residues. In germline, CDR1 is SEHNR, CDR2 FQNEAQ (reference sequence). V shed 0 bases and J 13 bases; nucleotides not matched to a gene: 9. The CDR3, as DNA: TGTGCCAGCAGCTTAGCATGGACAGGGGATCAGGGGCTGTTTTTT. Protein: CASSLAWTGDQGLFF. Filled out from reference TRBV7-9 and TRBJ2-2, the complete variable domain reads DTGVSQNPRHKITKRGQNVTFRCDPISEHNRLYWYRQTLGQGPEFLTYFQNEAQLEKSRLLSDRFSAERPKGSFSTLEIQRTEQGDSAMYLCASSLAWTGDQGLFFGEGSRLTVL.

The chain recombines TRBV20-1 with TRBJ2-5; TRBD2 is a possible D gene (5 bases). V was clipped by 8 bases and J by 5 bases, with 6 bases between them. The CDR3 sequence is 9 residues long. CDR1 DFQATT and CDR2 SNEGSKA come from the germline V gene (reference sequence). The CDR3 region has the DNA TGCAGTCCGGGGGAGACCCAGTACTTC. Its protein is CSPGETQYF.

The chain links TRBV7-2 to TRBJ2-1, with TRBD2 identical over 7 bases. From germline, CDR1 is SGHTA and CDR2 FQGNSA. The CDR3 sequence is 15 residues long. J was trimmed by 8 bases and V by 5 bases; bases with no gene match: 12. The CDR3 sequence is CASSPTWDYFHEQFF. The CDR3 DNA reads TGTGCCAGCAGCCCAACCTGGGACTACTTTCATGAGCAGTTCTTC.

This sequence joins TRBV6-4 and TRBJ1-1, with a possible D match to TRBD1 (5 bases). V lost 5 bases, J lost 6 bases, and 13 bases lay in between. The CDR3 loop spans 13 amino acids. The germline V gene has CDR1 MRHNA and CDR2 SNTAGT. The CDR3: CASSSQGGAEAFF. In DNA, the CDR3 is TGTGCCAGCAGTTCTCAGGGTGGGGCTGAAGCTTTCTTT.

The chain has TRBV27 and TRBJ2-3; 10 bases align to TRBD2. Looked up from germline, CDR1 is MNHEY and CDR2 is SMNVEV (reference sequence). The CDR3 length is 21 residues. J gave up 2 bases and V 2 bases, and 19 bases lay outside the gene matches. The chain's CDR3 is CASSLRSSSGGVVGPTDTQYF. The CDR3 DNA follows: TGTGCCAGCAGTTTAAGGTCGTCTAGCGGGGGCGTCGTTGGTCCCACAGATACGCAGTATTTT.

The gene calls are TRBV27 and TRBJ2-1, with D possibly matching TRBD1 (7 bases). V dropped 5 bases and J dropped 0 bases, with 14 bases sitting between them. Germline loops: CDR1 MNHEY, CDR2 SMNVEV (reference sequence). CDR3 length equals 16 residues. This chain's CDR3 is CASSRSGGFSYNEQFF. The CDR3 nucleotides are TGTGCCAGCAGTCGCTCAGGGGGGTTCTCCTACAATGAGCAGTTCTTC.

The genes are TRBV7-9 and TRBJ1-2; weak D call: TRBD1 (6 bases). The CDR3 consists of 14 residues. Trimming cost V 1 base and J 7 bases, with 13 bases left between them. Germline values: CDR1 SEHNR, CDR2 FQNEAQ (reference sequence). CDR3 in DNA: TGTGCCAGCAGCTTAGGGAACAGGGTTGGTGGCTACACCTTC. It is translated as CASSLGNRVGGYTF.

The chain links TRBV6-5 to TRBJ1-2, with D unresolved. The CDR3 is 14 amino acids. Germline V gene lookup returns CDR1 MNHEY and CDR2 SVGAGI. The ends were cut back, 5 bases at V and 5 bases at J, with 15 bases in the middle. CDR3 in amino acids: CASSPEEGLYGYTF. As DNA, the CDR3 is TGTGCCAGCAGTCCCGAAGAAGGACTGTATGGCTACACCTTC.

Only one count was recorded for this clone. The rearrangement links TRBV19 to TRBJ2-7; D may be TRBD2 (5 bases). V was cut by 6 bases and J by 4 bases, with 16 bases left in between. This CDR3 comprises 14 residues. CDR1 and CDR2 from the germline V gene are LNHDA and SQIVND (reference sequence). In nucleotides, the CDR3 is TGTGCCAGTAGCCGAACGGGGTTTGGGTACGAGCAGTACTTC. Its protein product is CASSRTGFGYEQYF.

The chain joins TRBV27 to TRBJ2-2, with 16 bases lining up with TRBD2. The CDR3 has 17 amino acids. With V trimmed by 6 bases and J by 5 bases, 6 bases remained unmatched. Germline CDR1 reads MNHEY; CDR2 reads SMNVEV (reference sequence). The CDR3 region is CASRGLAGGPWTGELFF. The CDR3 DNA is TGTGCCAGCAGGGGACTAGCGGGGGGGCCGTGGACCGGGGAGCTGTTTTTT.

The chain combines TRBV6-6 with TRBJ1-3; 7 bases are a match to TRBD1. Germline V gives CDR1 MNHNY, CDR2 SVGAGI (reference sequence). The CDR3 sequence is 18 residues long. The J segment lost 0 bases and the V segment lost 5 bases, leaving 13 bases of the junction unmatched. CDR3 in DNA: TGTGCCAGCAGTCCTCCCTCGGGGACAGCTATCTCTGGAAACACCATATATTTT. Amino acid sequence: CASSPPSGTAISGNTIYF.

The chain links TRBV5-1 to TRBJ2-1; the match to TRBD2 covers 11 bases. Germline-derived CDR1 and CDR2 are SGHRS and YFSETQ. Trimming cost V 7 bases and J 8 bases; bases outside gene matches: 11. The CDR3 has 15 amino acids. The CDR3 nucleotides read TGCGCCAGCCGTTTTAGCGGGGGGGCCGGGGATGAGCAGTTCTTC. It specifies CASRFSGGAGDEQFF.

The J gene is TRBJ2-1, the V gene TRBV5-1; D possibly corresponds to TRBD1 (6 bases). The CDR3 runs to 12 residues. The germline V gene encodes CDR1 SGHRS and CDR2 YFSETQ. V was shortened by 8 bases and J by 3 bases, with 9 bases between the two germline ends. Here the CDR3 DNA reads TGCGCCAGTCAGGACAGCTACAATGAGCAGTTCTTC. Its translation: CASQDSYNEQFF.

The V and J genes are TRBV7-9 and TRBJ1-2, with unresolved D. Germline CDR1 reads SEHNR; CDR2 reads FQNEAQ (reference sequence). The CDR3 runs 14 residues. Trimming removed 7 bases from V and 4 bases from J, with 16 bases in between. Written as DNA, the CDR3 is TGTGCCAGCAACCCTCACGGGGTCCCCTATGGCTACACCTTC. It codes for CASNPHGVPYGYTF.

The gene calls are TRBV6-1 and TRBJ2-4; TRBD1 matches 8 bases. The CDR3 runs 17 residues. CDR1 and CDR2 from the germline V gene are MNHNS and SASEGT. V gave up 3 bases and J gave up 0 bases; unmatched junction bases: 7. CDR3 sequence reads: CASSETGVGVAKNIQYF. Here the CDR3 DNA reads TGTGCCAGCAGTGAGACAGGGGTAGGGGTAGCCAAAAACATTCAGTACTTC.

This chain uses TRBV19 with TRBJ2-1; a possible D gene is TRBD2 (5 bases). This CDR3 is 14 amino acids long. CDR1 and CDR2 (germline): LNHDA, SQIVND (reference sequence). Trimming stripped 5 bases from V and 7 bases from J, with 15 bases between. The CDR3 DNA follows: TGTGCCAGTAGTCCTTTCTCGGGGAAAAATGAGCAGTTCTTC. Translated: CASSPFSGKNEQFF.

This clone was observed once. The V gene is TRBV6-5, the J gene TRBJ1-2, with D unclear. The CDR3 extends over 15 amino acids. Looked up from germline, CDR1 is MNHEY and CDR2 is SVGAGI. V lost 4 bases and J lost 4, with 16 bases in between. CDR3 bases: TGTGCCAGCAGTTCTCCCGCTAGTCTGAGCTATGGCTACACCTTC. It specifies CASSSPASLSYGYTF.

The V call is TRBV28, the J call TRBJ2-3; 7 bases are a match to TRBD2. V trimming: 8 bases; J trimming: 2 bases; junction bases outside the gene matches: 13. Germline values: CDR1 MDHEN, CDR2 SYDVKM. The length of the CDR3 is 16 residues. CDR3 nucleotides: TGTGCCAGCCTGGGTCTAGGGCTAGCGGCCACAGATACGCAGTATTTT. Residues: CASLGLGLAATDTQYF.

The chain couples TRBV28 to TRBJ2-2; D possibly corresponds to TRBD2 (5 bases). CDR3 length: 13 amino acids. Germline CDR1 is MDHEN and CDR2 is SYDVKM. V lost 10 bases to trimming and J lost 4 bases, with 13 bases between them. CDR3 amino acids: CATTPGITGELFF. CDR3 bases: TGTGCCACCACTCCGGGAATCACCGGGGAGCTGTTTTTT.

V usage is TRBV6-1 and J usage is TRBJ1-2; 10 bases match TRBD1. V shed 2 bases, J shed 4 bases, and the junction held 22 bases outside the gene matches. This CDR3 has 21 amino acids. In germline, CDR1 is MNHNS, CDR2 SASEGT. CDR3 protein: CASSEPPSHRDRGNSGYGYTF. As DNA, the CDR3 is TGTGCCAGCAGTGAACCTCCTTCACACCGGGACAGGGGCAATTCCGGCTATGGCTACACCTTC.

A remark on this clone: A junction boundary mismatches the germline segment, possibly from a read error. The genes are TRBV7-2 and TRBJ1-5; no reliable D call. Germline loops: CDR1 SGHTA, CDR2 FQGNSA. The CDR3 is made up of 13 amino acids. CDR3 nucleotide sequence: TGTGCCAGCAGCTTAGACCCTAATCCGCCCCAGCATTTT. As protein: CASSLDPNPPQHF.

The chain joins TRBV18 to TRBJ1-5; 8 nucleotides line up with TRBD1. Germline V gene sequence: CDR1 KGHSH, CDR2 LQKENI. The CDR3 sequence is 15 residues long. Trimming took 6 bases from V and 7 from J; bases not matched to a gene: 11. The CDR3 sequence is CASSPNRGKEQPQHF. The CDR3 nucleotides are TGTGCCAGCTCGCCAAACAGGGGGAAGGAACAGCCCCAGCATTTT.

The chain recombines TRBV19 with TRBJ2-7, with 9 bases matching TRBD1. This CDR3 spans 15 amino acids. Per germline, CDR1 LNHDA and CDR2 SQIVND (reference sequence). The J segment lost 2 bases and the V segment lost 4 bases, leaving 6 bases of the junction unmatched. The CDR3 loop reads CASSTGTGPPYEQYF. The CDR3 DNA follows: TGTGCCAGTAGTACCGGGACAGGGCCCCCCTACGAGCAGTACTTC.

This clone appeared a single time. The rearrangement uses TRBV7-9 and TRBJ2-3; D is uncertain. The germline gives CDR1 SEHNR, CDR2 FQNEAQ (reference sequence). Trimming took 5 bases from V and 1 from J, leaving 10 bases between them. CDR3 length: 14 amino acids. The DNA for the CDR3 is TGTGCCAGCAGCCAAGACCAGGGCACAGATACGCAGTATTTT. This translates into CASSQDQGTDTQYF.

The DNA for the CDR3 is TGTGCCAGCAGCTTTGTCCCGTCGCCGGCAGGGACTAACACTGAAGCTTTCTTT. As protein: CASSFVPSPAGTNTEAFF. This chain joins TRBV5-8 and TRBJ1-1; maybe TRBD1 (5 bases). This CDR3 is built from 18 residues. V dropped 2 bases and J dropped 2 bases, with 22 bases sitting between them. Germline CDR1 and CDR2: SGHTS and YDEGEE.

The genes are TRBV24-1 and TRBJ1-4; 8 bases align to TRBD1. This CDR3 has 15 residues. V lost 3 bases, J lost 6 bases, and 5 bases stayed unmatched. CDR1 and CDR2 from the germline V gene are KGHDR and SFDVKD. The CDR3, as DNA: TGTGCCACCAGTGATGCGACAGGGGTTCATGAAAAACTGTTTTTT. It codes for CATSDATGVHEKLFF.

The V and J genes are TRBV3-1 (or the pseudogene TRBV3-2) and TRBJ2-1; 7 bases are shared with TRBD2. V shed 1 base, J shed 3 bases, and the junction held 6 bases outside the gene matches. In germline, CDR1 is LGHDT, CDR2 YNNKEL (reference sequence). The CDR3 extends over 16 amino acids. The CDR3 reads CASSQALAAYYNEQFF. CDR3 nucleotide sequence: TGTGCCAGCAGCCAAGCGCTAGCGGCCTACTACAATGAGCAGTTCTTC.

The V gene is TRBV19, the J gene TRBJ2-7; TRBD1 agrees at 10 bases. Trimming cost V 6 bases and J 3 bases; bases outside gene matches: 2. This CDR3 has 13 residues. CDR1 is LNHDA, CDR2 SQIVND, per germline (reference sequence). The CDR3 DNA reads as TGTGCCAGTAGCCGGGACAGGGGCTACGAGCAGTACTTC. Protein: CASSRDRGYEQYF. The variable domain in full, with the rest retrieved from reference TRBV19 and TRBJ2-7, is DGGITQSPKYLFRKEGQNVTLSCEQNLNHDAMYWYRQDPGQGLRLIYYSQIVNDFQKGDIAEGYSVSREKKESFPLTVTSAQKNPTAFYLCASSRDRGYEQYFGPGTRLTVT.

The sample holds one count of this clone. The chain carries TRBV3-1 (or the pseudogene TRBV3-2) and TRBJ1-1; D is unresolved. The ends were cut back, 2 bases at V and 1 base at J, with 5 bases in the middle. This CDR3 spans 13 amino acids. The germline V gene has CDR1 LGHDT and CDR2 YNNKEL (reference sequence). CDR3 sequence reads: CASSQPGNTEAFF. The CDR3 DNA sequence: TGTGCCAGCAGCCAACCGGGGAACACTGAAGCTTTCTTT.